The sequence of this T cell receptor beta chain was determined in a study of human T cells and chemical hapten exposure. CDR1 is ENHRY, CDR2 SYGVKD, per germline. The CDR3 runs 15 residues. Trimming removed 3 bases at V and 7 bases at J, with 13 bases between. Time point given: patch test 1, 2 weeks after DPC sensitization. Regarding treatment: therapeutic diphenylcyclopropenone sensitization with weekly scalp DPC. The study's library attached unique molecular identifiers to single cDNA molecules. TCRdb re-derived calls from the RACE reads in MiXCR, one entry per CDR3 protein. The sample contains 75,000 to 90,000 distinct CDR3 sequences, approximately 10% of which appear only once.

The material sequenced was whole blood, taken in connection with sensitization to the hapten diphenylcyclopropenone (DPC). The sequence derives from a woman aged 60-75 years with alopecia areata. Some clones in this sample may be carry-over from other donors' samples. This chain joins TRBV10-3 and TRBJ1-6, with a tentative D call TRBD1 (6 bases). This chain's CDR3 is CAISDDAGDNSPLHF. The DNA of the CDR3 is TGTGCCATCAGTGATGACGCAGGGGACAATTCACCCCTCCACTTT.